The rows below give T cell receptor beta chains drawn from one sample of a study of cytomegalovirus exposure and HLA in healthy donors. Clones were sequenced by immunoSEQ multiplex PCR, and TCRdb holds only the in-frame ones, with some missing. Found here are fewer than 120,000 clones, around 88% of them singletons; the top ten hold 1.5% to 2%. Sequencing used PBMCs. Source of these receptors: a man aged 40-49 years in good health and CMV-seronegative. Each CDR3 is given with its conserved first and last residue. Each record gives: V gene, CDR3 length, J gene, clone size, CDR3 protein. Clone size is given for some rows only: seen once, a few or many times, or a class if the clone is expanded.

v_gene: TRBV19
len: 16
j_gene: TRBJ1-1
abundance: .
CDR3aa: CASSSGGLARGTEAFF

v_gene: TRBV18
len: 15
j_gene: TRBJ1-4
abundance: .
CDR3aa: CASSPRQGVSEKLFF

v_gene: TRBV14
len: 14
j_gene: TRBJ2-6
abundance: .
CDR3aa: CASSRTPGANVLTF

v_gene: TRBV5-1
len: 18
j_gene: TRBJ2-2
abundance: .
CDR3aa: CASSLAHSGQGNTGELFF

v_gene: TRBV14
len: 16
j_gene: TRBJ1-2
abundance: few
CDR3aa: CASSQDGLLPNYGYTF

v_gene: TRBV9
len: 12
j_gene: TRBJ2-1
abundance: once
CDR3aa: CASSNRGNEQFF

v_gene: TRBV10-1
len: 16
j_gene: TRBJ1-5
abundance: .
CDR3aa: CASSIDRCNSNQPQHF

v_gene: TRBV5-4
len: 15
j_gene: TRBJ1-2
abundance: once
CDR3aa: CASSSERGLSYGYTF

v_gene: TRBV6-4
len: 14
j_gene: TRBJ1-2
abundance: .
CDR3aa: CASSERRDSGGYTF

v_gene: TRBV5-1
len: 14
j_gene: TRBJ1-2
abundance: .
CDR3aa: CASSLAQGRDGYTF

v_gene: TRBV6-5
len: 14
j_gene: TRBJ1-5
abundance: .
CDR3aa: CASSYSAGNQPQHF

v_gene: TRBV15
len: 15
j_gene: TRBJ1-2
abundance: .
CDR3aa: CATSRDRAGDSGYTF

v_gene: TRBV5-8
len: 14
j_gene: TRBJ2-7
abundance: .
CDR3aa: CASSLGRGPYEQYF

v_gene: TRBV5-6
len: 14
j_gene: TRBJ1-3
abundance: .
CDR3aa: CASSPDRTGNTIYF

v_gene: TRBV15
len: 15
j_gene: TRBJ1-5
abundance: few
CDR3aa: CATSATVSSNQPQHF

v_gene: TRBV5-4
len: 16
j_gene: TRBJ1-6
abundance: .
CDR3aa: CASSLEGRVLVSPLHF

v_gene: TRBV27
len: 15
j_gene: TRBJ1-5
abundance: .
CDR3aa: CASSLTDRADQPQHF

v_gene: TRBV2
len: 15
j_gene: TRBJ2-3
abundance: .
CDR3aa: CASRSTGVRTDTQYF

v_gene: TRBV10-3
len: 13
j_gene: TRBJ1-4
abundance: .
CDR3aa: CAISEKGAEKLFF

v_gene: TRBV9
len: 14
j_gene: TRBJ2-3
abundance: once
CDR3aa: CASSGGGSTDTQYF

v_gene: TRBV6-5
len: 14
j_gene: TRBJ2-5
abundance: once
CDR3aa: CASRKSRVRETQYF

v_gene: TRBV5-1
len: 14
j_gene: TRBJ1-6
abundance: .
CDR3aa: CASSLGREDSPLHF

v_gene: TRBV2
len: 15
j_gene: TRBJ1-1
abundance: .
CDR3aa: CASSEALGRNTEAFF

v_gene: TRBV6-6
len: 12
j_gene: TRBJ1-1
abundance: .
CDR3aa: CASSYGGLGAFF

v_gene: TRBV18
len: 15
j_gene: TRBJ1-3
abundance: .
CDR3aa: CASSHAEGSGNTIYF

v_gene: TRBV7-9
len: 17
j_gene: TRBJ2-7
abundance: .
CDR3aa: CASSSLAGRLFLGEQYF

v_gene: TRBV7-9
len: 14
j_gene: TRBJ1-1
abundance: .
CDR3aa: CASSFTGAGTEAFF

v_gene: TRBV5-1
len: 16
j_gene: TRBJ1-1
abundance: once
CDR3aa: CASSLPGQGLNTEAFF

v_gene: TRBV4-1
len: 16
j_gene: TRBJ1-6
abundance: once
CDR3aa: CASSGTGQVRVSPLHF

v_gene: TRBV19
len: 16
j_gene: TRBJ1-3
abundance: .
CDR3aa: CASSTVGQGRGNTIYF

v_gene: TRBV29-1
len: 12
j_gene: TRBJ1-1
abundance: .
CDR3aa: CSVEDYAGEAFF

v_gene: TRBV7-2
len: 12
j_gene: TRBJ1-2
abundance: .
CDR3aa: CASSLRGYGYTF

v_gene: TRBV5-1
len: 14
j_gene: TRBJ1-1
abundance: .
CDR3aa: CASSPGQGRTEAFF